These T cell receptor beta chains were read from a single sample in a study of PD-L1 blockade in urothelial cancer. Sequencing was performed with immunoSEQ multiplex PCR; in TCRdb, only in-frame clones are kept and a portion is missing. The sample yields 60,000 to 75,000 clones, 70% to 90% seen once. The material was PBMCs, obtained around atezolizumab (anti-PD-L1) treatment. These receptors originate from a man between 60 and 75 years old with urothelial cancer. The CDR3 runs from the conserved cysteine through the conserved F or W.

V gene,J gene,CDR3 protein
TRBV5-4,TRBJ2-2,CASSYQGARTGELFF
TRBV10-3,TRBJ2-1,CAISELGDEQFF
TRBV6-5,TRBJ2-2,CATSSHLTGELFF
TRBV10-1,TRBJ2-7,CASLRLAGWGGYEQYF
TRBV6-5,TRBJ2-3,CASREGQGTQYF
TRBV5-8,TRBJ2-6,CASSLDRGPRVLTF
TRBV6-6,TRBJ1-2,CASSYHIAGDYGYTF
TRBV7-9,TRBJ2-7,CASSLGIGQEDYEQYF
TRBV5-1,TRBJ1-2,CASSLEKNYGYTF
TRBV30,TRBJ2-3,CAWTGGLATDTQYF
TRBV27,TRBJ2-2,CASSLSGTGAGELFF
TRBV6-6,TRBJ2-7,CASRQTSGGAYEQYF
TRBV4-3,TRBJ2-7,CASSQDIASSYEQYF
TRBV7-2,TRBJ2-3,CASSLGASGGTDTQYF
TRBV27,TRBJ1-5,CATRTGGQPQHF
TRBV11-3,TRBJ2-1,CASSSLAGGPPRDNEQFF
TRBV19,TRBJ2-1,CASTPGTGVFGEQFF
TRBV6-5,TRBJ1-2,CASKWTGAGGYTF
TRBV18,TRBJ1-1,CATIQDRGTVATEAFF
TRBV6-5,TRBJ1-2,CAIWDRASLYGYTF
TRBV5-4,TRBJ1-2,CASSSPSPGGQGYTF
TRBV28,TRBJ1-2,CASRPEGMYYGYTF
TRBV18,TRBJ1-5,CASSPRGETWGLSNQPQHF
TRBV23-1,TRBJ2-1,CASSQRTGCYYNEQFF
TRBV5-1,TRBJ2-1,CASSSGLGRGSYNEQFF
TRBV10-2,TRBJ2-5,CASSEIADQETQYF
TRBV7-9,TRBJ2-5,CASSFSLAGARGETQYF
TRBV6-1,TRBJ1-2,CASSDRGYGYTF
TRBV5-1,TRBJ1-1,CASSFGQGSTEAFF
TRBV7-3,TRBJ2-2,CASSLRTGNFPGELFF
TRBV6-5,TRBJ2-7,CASSGDRSSYEQYF
TRBV5-4,TRBJ2-3,CASSLAQGPDTQYF
TRBV2,TRBJ2-6,CASTTRRAGANVLTF
TRBV6-1,TRBJ2-5,CASSGQRGETQYF
TRBV19,TRBJ1-1,CASSIDRVVGAEAFF
TRBV5-1,TRBJ2-2,CASSLATGAGELFF
TRBV7-3,TRBJ2-5,CASSTAGGRETQYF
TRBV5-1,TRBJ1-2,CASSLGQFYGYTF
TRBV30,TRBJ1-2,CAWRFRGGDGYTF
TRBV14,TRBJ1-2,CASSQEDSYGYTF
TRBV27,TRBJ1-6,CASSTGTYYNSPLHF
TRBV28,TRBJ1-5,CASTSRRVGQPQHF
TRBV27,TRBJ1-1,CASRREQGTLAEAFF
TRBV7-6,TRBJ2-3,CASSRRGTGSTDTQYF
TRBV5-4,TRBJ2-7,CASSFQGRYEQYF
TRBV11-3,TRBJ2-1,CASSLGTGGNQFF
TRBV30,TRBJ1-3,CAWGLQGLSTGNTIYF
TRBV7-3,TRBJ1-1,CASSPIIGPGTEAFF
TRBV4-1,TRBJ2-1,CASSQGGYNEQFF
TRBV29-1,TRBJ1-1,CSVDQGNTEAFF
TRBV6-5,TRBJ1-1,CASRRTGVNTEAFF
TRBV6-5,TRBJ2-1,CASSYSAALDEQFF
TRBV19,TRBJ2-5,CASRTSAQETQYF
TRBV14,TRBJ1-2,CASSQDPGGAVKGYTF